A single sample gave rise to the 20 T cell receptor beta chains below, sequenced in a study of identical twins' blood T cells. MiXCR was run by TCRdb on the 5' RACE reads, yielding one entry per CDR3 protein. The repertoire holds roughly 380,000 distinct CDR3 sequences, with 28% as singletons. The sequenced sample was PBMCs. Receptors originate from a woman between 18 and 50 years old in good health.

The chain is built from TRBV15 and TRBJ1-2; 8 nucleotides align to TRBD1. The V gene end was trimmed by 0 bases and the J gene end by 4 bases; junction bases not matched to a gene: 4. The CDR3 length is 15 residues. In germline, CDR1 is LNHNV, CDR2 YYDKDF (reference sequence). CDR3 sequence: CATSREQGGPYGYTF. In nucleotides, the CDR3 is TGTGCCACCAGCAGAGAACAGGGGGGTCCCTATGGCTACACCTTC.

V gene TRBV12-3 or TRBV12-4 combines with J gene TRBJ2-1, with 7 nucleotides matching TRBD2. V was pared by 2 bases and J by 8 bases, with 15 bases of the junction left unmatched. CDR3 length: 17 amino acids. CDR3 sequence (DNA): TGTGCCAGCAGTTTAAATACGGGCGGGAGCGGTGGCGATGAGCAGTTCTTC. Protein sequence: CASSLNTGGSGGDEQFF.

This clonotype was seen only a few times. The chain couples TRBV18 to TRBJ1-1, with 9 nucleotides matching TRBD1. CDR3 length equals 14 residues. The V gene's germline CDR1 is KGHSH and CDR2 LQKENI. Trimming took 4 bases from V and 7 from J; bases not matched to a gene: 7. DNA of the CDR3: TGTGCCAGCTCACTGGACAGGGGCTACGGTGAAGCTTTCTTT. Its translation: CASSLDRGYGEAFF.

This clonotype showed up many times. In nucleotides, the CDR3 is TGCGCCAGCAGTGGCCCCTCGGTGGGGAAGAGCTCCTACGAGCAGTACTTC. It encodes CASSGPSVGKSSYEQYF. The genes are TRBV10-1 and TRBJ2-7; no reliable D call. CDR3 length: 17 residues. The V and J ends lost 4 bases and 0 bases respectively, with 19 bases between them. Germline V gene lookup returns CDR1 WNHNN and CDR2 SYGVQD (reference sequence).

This clonotype was recorded a few times. J is TRBJ1-1 and V is TRBV9, with D uncertain. Germline V gives CDR1 SGDLS, CDR2 YYNGEE. The CDR3 is 14 amino acids. V was clipped by 3 bases and J by 4 bases, with 13 bases between them. The CDR3 bases are TGTGCCAGCAGCGAGAGGGCGCATGGCACTGAAGCTTTCTTT. This gives the protein CASSERAHGTEAFF.

This clonotype was counted only a few times. The chain combines TRBV29-1 with TRBJ1-3; no firm D call. V lost 5 bases and J 0 bases, leaving 8 bases between the germline ends. The CDR3 extends over 13 amino acids. The V gene's germline CDR1 is SQVTM and CDR2 ANQGSEA. CDR3 residues: CSVTATSGNTIYF. The DNA of the CDR3 is TGCAGCGTTACAGCCACCTCTGGAAACACCATATATTTT.

This clonotype was detected many times. This chain connects TRBV29-1 to TRBJ1-1, with D perhaps TRBD1 (6 bases). The CDR3 consists of 13 residues. Germline CDR1 and CDR2: SQVTM and ANQGSEA. The CDR3 DNA is TGCAGTGCTAGAACGGGGGCCTACACTGAAGCTTTCTTT. Protein sequence: CSARTGAYTEAFF.

Turning to this clonotype: The junction departs from germline at one end; a sequencing error may be responsible. J is TRBJ2-7 and V is TRBV18; tentatively, D is TRBD2 (5 bases). There are 13 residues in the CDR3. The germline CDR1 and CDR2 sequences are KGHSH and LQKENI. The CDR3 here is CASSPTVDYEQCF. The CDR3 nucleotides read TGTGCCAGCTCACCAACAGTCGACTACGAGCAGTGCTTC.

As for this clonotype: A much larger clone lies a single base off, so this may be a read error. The chain combines TRBV28 with TRBJ1-1; a weak D match, TRBD1 (5 bases). Looked up from germline, CDR1 is MDHEN and CDR2 is SYDVKM. This CDR3 comprises 15 residues. CDR3 nucleotides: TGTGCCAGCATCAGGGCTGACCTTATGAACACTGAATCTTTCTTT. Protein product: CASIRADLMNTESFF.

This clonotype was counted at least ten times. One end of the junction does not line up with germline, which may come from a read error. The J gene is TRBJ1-1, the V gene TRBV5-1; D uncertain. Germline CDR1 and CDR2: SGHRS and YFSETQ. The CDR3 spans 13 residues. The CDR3 loop reads CASSHGQNTEAFF. In DNA form, the CDR3 reads TGTGCCAGCAGCCACGGCCAAAACACTGAAGCTTTCTTT.

V gene TRBV11-3 combines with J gene TRBJ2-3, with 13 bases lining up with TRBD2. V gave up 3 bases and J gave up 5 bases; unmatched junction bases: 5. The length of the CDR3 is 16 residues. Germline V CDR1 and CDR2: SGHNT, YENEEA. The CDR3 DNA reads TGTGCCAGCAGCTTGGGACTAGCGGGGTCGGAAGATACGCAGTATTTT. It yields the protein CASSLGLAGSEDTQYF.

This clonotype was seen a few times. V and J are TRBV7-9 and TRBJ2-3; D remains ambiguous. The germline gives CDR1 SEHNR, CDR2 FQNEAQ (reference sequence). Trimming pared 5 bases from V and 6 bases from J, leaving 6 bases between. This CDR3 is built from 11 residues. The CDR3 sequence: CASSPDDTQYF. The CDR3 DNA reads TGTGCCAGCAGCCCCGATGATACGCAGTATTTT.

This clonotype showed up many times. The chain joins TRBV3-1 to TRBJ1-1; D gene uncertain. Germline V CDR1 and CDR2: LGHDT, YNNKEL (reference sequence). The V and J ends lost 0 bases and 7 bases respectively, with 12 bases between them. The length of the CDR3 is 14 residues. The DNA of the CDR3 is TGTGCCAGCAGCCAAGATCCAGTTTTTGGTGAAGCTTTCTTT. It translates to CASSQDPVFGEAFF. The full variable domain, with the rest looked up from reference TRBV3-1 and TRBJ1-1, is DTAVSQTPKYLVTQMGNDKSIKCEQNLGHDTMYWYKQDSKKFLKIMFSYNNKELIINETVPNRFSPKSPDKAHLNLHINSLELGDSAVYFCASSQDPVFGEAFFGQGTRLTVV.

This clonotype has a handful of counts. The rearrangement uses TRBV12-3 or TRBV12-4 and TRBJ2-2, with D uncertain. The germline V and J ends were trimmed by 6 bases and 5 bases, with 13 bases remaining between them. There are 14 residues in the CDR3. CDR3 sequence: CASRLRALTGELFF. DNA for the CDR3: TGTGCCAGCAGACTCCGAGCCCTAACCGGGGAGCTGTTTTTT.

The chain carries TRBV2 and TRBJ1-6; unclear D gene. The CDR3 runs to 13 residues. V was shortened by 6 bases and J by 7 bases, with 10 bases between the two germline ends. Germline assignment: CDR1 SNHLY and CDR2 FYNNEI. CDR3 residues: CASSVLPNSPLHF. The DNA for the CDR3 is TGTGCCAGCAGCGTCCTTCCAAATTCACCCCTCCACTTT.

The CDR3 reads CARQRGPTDTQYF. The CDR3 DNA sequence: TGTGCCAGACAACGCGGGCCCACAGATACGCAGTATTTT. The chain has TRBV7-6 and TRBJ2-3, with D tentatively TRBD2 (5 bases). Germline V lookup: CDR1 SGHVS, CDR2 FNYEAQ. V lost 9 bases and J lost 2, with 12 bases in between. CDR3 size: 13 residues.

The sample holds a few counts of this clonotype. The chain couples TRBV10-2 to TRBJ2-7, with 9 bases lining up with TRBD1. J gave up 3 bases and V 7 bases, and 1 base lay outside the gene matches. The CDR3 is made up of 12 amino acids. Germline CDR1 WSHSY, CDR2 SAAADI. CDR3 DNA: TGCGCCAGCAAGGACAGGGGCTACGAGCAGTACTTC. It codes for CASKDRGYEQYF.

The rearrangement uses TRBV5-1 and TRBJ2-4; no firm D call. Trimming stripped 0 bases from V and 0 bases from J, with 10 bases between. The CDR3 runs to 16 residues. Germline V CDR1 and CDR2: SGHRS, YFSETQ. CDR3 sequence reads: CASSLESGLAKNIQYF. CDR3 sequence (DNA): TGCGCCAGCAGCTTGGAGTCGGGCCTAGCCAAAAACATTCAGTACTTC.

The rearrangement links TRBV6-5 to TRBJ1-2; D not certain. This CDR3 has 13 residues. Trimming cost V 5 bases and J 3 bases, with 10 bases left between them. Germline lookup yields CDR1 MNHEY and CDR2 SVGAGI. CDR3 loop: CASSITADYGYTF. CDR3 sequence (DNA): TGTGCCAGCAGTATTACAGCTGACTATGGCTACACCTTC.

This clonotype was picked up a small number of times. In DNA form, the CDR3 reads TGTGCCAGCGGGCGGTTCACAGATACGCAGTATTTT. Translated: CASGRFTDTQYF. The rearrangement uses TRBV6-1 and TRBJ2-3; D gene uncertain. V was pared by 8 bases and J by 2 bases, with 8 bases between. The CDR3 covers 12 residues. Germline V gene lookup returns CDR1 MNHNS and CDR2 SASEGT.